This entry is about one TCR beta chain. Between the trimmed V and J ends, which lost 2 bases and 6 bases, there was a span of 8 bases. This CDR3 is 12 amino acids long. Germline CDR1 is MDHEN and CDR2 is SYDVKM. This sample was included in a study of control samples from healthy donors and cancer patients. Measured with immunoSEQ multiplex PCR; TCRdb has only the in-frame clones, and not every one. The sample consists of about 86,000 clones, 90% to 95% of them appearing once. Sample: blood. The TCR originated in a woman under 40 in good health. The chain has TRBV28 and TRBJ2-7; D is undetermined. CDR3 coding DNA: TGTGCCAGCAGTTTACAAGGTATCGAGCAGTACTTC. Its protein product is CASSLQGIEQYF.